These 30 T cell receptor beta chains were sequenced from one sample in a study of regulatory T cells in long-lasting Graves disease. The time point here: newly diagnosed GD, antithyroid drugs for less than 3 months. The TCR library used RNA extracted from PBMCs. According to the study, TCR beta libraries were built with iRepertoire HTBI primers and CDR3-region Arm-PCR. Each CDR3 protein gets one entry after TCRdb re-called the multiplex PCR reads with MiXCR. The data show fewer than 450,000 distinct CDR3 sequences, about 15% seen once. The same specimen was also included in a second study, on T cells in Graves' hyperthyroidism and ophthalmopathy.

The specimen comprised peripheral blood mononuclear cells (PBMCs), sampled at new diagnosis, from a patient treated with antithyroid drugs. The source is a woman aged 35 to 49 with Graves disease.

This chain links TRBV19 with TRBJ2-3, with 14 bases fitting TRBD2. J gave up 6 bases and V 7 bases, and 6 bases lay outside the gene matches. Germline CDR1 is LNHDA and CDR2 is SQIVND (reference sequence). CDR3 length: 15 amino acids. The CDR3 DNA sequence: TGTGCCAGTAATCCGGGACTAGCGGGAGTGGATACGCAGTATTTT. Protein: CASNPGLAGVDTQYF.

This rearrangement joins TRBV29-1 to TRBJ2-2; D may be TRBD1 or TRBD2 (7 bases each). The germline CDR1 and CDR2 sequences are SQVTM and ANQGSEA. V lost 7 bases, J lost 4 bases, and 16 bases lay in between. The CDR3 length is 14 residues. The CDR3 nucleotides are TGCAGCGCTATGCAGGGGGAGGGCACCGGGGAGCTGTTTTTT. Translation gives CSAMQGEGTGELFF.

Notes on this clonotype: This clone may be a read error of a much larger clone one base away. The chain has TRBV30 and TRBJ1-6, with D unresolved. Germline CDR1 GTSNPN, CDR2 SVGIG (reference sequence). This CDR3 has 13 residues. Trimming shortened V by 8 bases and J by 5 bases, and 13 bases separated the two germline ends. The CDR3, as DNA: TGTGCCAGGAAACTGGCAGATAATTCACCCCTCCACTTT. This translates into CARKLADNSPLHF.

The sample holds many counts of this clonotype. This chain links TRBV6-2 or TRBV6-3 with TRBJ2-1; 12 bases are shared with TRBD2. CDR1 and CDR2 from the germline V gene are MNHEY and SVGEGT. CDR3 length: 15 residues. The V gene end was trimmed by 2 bases and the J gene end by 8 bases; junction bases not matched to a gene: 4. The CDR3 here is CASSYASGRGHEQFF. CDR3 in DNA: TGTGCCAGCAGTTACGCTAGCGGGAGGGGCCATGAGCAGTTCTTC.

The chain carries TRBV2 and TRBJ2-1, with unresolved D. CDR3 length equals 14 residues. Deletions cut 3 bases from V and 2 bases from J, with 8 bases between. Germline lookup yields CDR1 SNHLY and CDR2 FYNNEI. This CDR3 reads CASSDEDTYNEQFF. The CDR3 DNA is TGTGCCAGCAGTGACGAGGATACCTACAATGAGCAGTTCTTC.

In its sample, this clonotype was seen many times. The chain couples TRBV5-1 to TRBJ2-5; no definite D call. Trimming removed 4 bases at V and 2 bases at J, with 9 bases between. CDR3 length equals 13 residues. The V gene's germline CDR1 is SGHRS and CDR2 YFSETQ. The CDR3 protein is CASSKLRQETQYF. The CDR3, as DNA: TGCGCCAGCAGCAAGCTACGTCAAGAGACCCAGTACTTC. The variable domain in full, with the rest retrieved from reference TRBV5-1 and TRBJ2-5, is KAGVTQTPRYLIKTRGQQVTLSCSPISGHRSVSWYQQTPGQGLQFLFEYFSETQRNKGNFPGRFSGRQFSNSRSEMNVSTLELGDSALYLCASSKLRQETQYFGPGTRLLVL.

Many counts were recorded for this clonotype. The V call is TRBV11-2, the J call TRBJ2-1, with D unresolved. The CDR3 is 15 amino acids. V dropped 0 bases and J dropped 0 bases, with 6 bases sitting between them. Germline V gives CDR1 SGHAT, CDR2 FQNNGV. In DNA, the CDR3 is TGTGCCAGCAGCTTAGAGGGTTTCTCCTACAATGAGCAGTTCTTC. It encodes CASSLEGFSYNEQFF.

This clonotype has a count of ten or more. The rearrangement joins TRBV6-1 to TRBJ2-7, with D perhaps matching TRBD2 (6 bases). Trimming shortened V by 4 bases and J by 3 bases, and 16 bases separated the two germline ends. Germline loops: CDR1 MNHNS, CDR2 SASEGT. The CDR3 extends over 15 amino acids. The CDR3, as DNA: TGTGCCAGCAGTGGTGTGGACGGGAGTAACTACGAGCAGTACTTC. It translates to CASSGVDGSNYEQYF.

This clonotype appeared many times. The rearrangement joins TRBV12-3 or TRBV12-4 to TRBJ1-6; D may be TRBD1 (5 bases). V lost 5 bases to trimming and J lost 15 bases, with 20 bases between them. The CDR3 sequence is 14 residues long. The CDR3 here is CASSPGIQASGLHF. The CDR3 nucleotides are TGTGCCAGCAGTCCAGGAATACAGGCCTCTGGCCTCCACTTT.

At least ten counts were recorded for this clonotype. This chain connects TRBV20-1 to TRBJ1-3; 10 bases agree with TRBD1. Germline CDR1 and CDR2: DFQATT and SNEGSKA (reference sequence). The CDR3 length is 18 residues. Trimming cost V 2 bases and J 7 bases; bases outside gene matches: 17. CDR3 protein: CSARLDRGQIFASNTIYF. DNA for the CDR3: TGCAGTGCTAGACTAGACAGGGGGCAAATCTTCGCATCCAACACCATATATTTT.

This clonotype was recorded many times. This chain joins TRBV27 and TRBJ2-1; 11 nucleotides align to TRBD2. Germline trimming cut 5 bases from V and 7 bases from J; bases unmatched to any gene: 10. The CDR3 is made up of 16 amino acids. The germline CDR1 and CDR2 sequences are MNHEY and SMNVEV (reference sequence). The CDR3 spells CASSPARTSGPNEQFF. The DNA of the CDR3 is TGTGCCAGCAGTCCCGCCAGGACTAGCGGGCCTAATGAGCAGTTCTTC.

This clonotype was seen many times. J is TRBJ2-3 and V is TRBV9; D perhaps matches TRBD2 (5 bases). Trimming removed 3 bases at V and 0 bases at J, with 14 bases between. Germline loops: CDR1 SGDLS, CDR2 YYNGEE. The CDR3 is 16 residues long. In nucleotides, the CDR3 is TGTGCCAGCAGCGGTACATCTAGGAGGAGCACAGATACGCAGTATTTT. Its translation is CASSGTSRRSTDTQYF.

This clonotype was observed once. CDR3 residues: CASSSRTSAPDTQYF. In nucleotides, the CDR3 is TGTGCCAGCAGTTCCCGGACTAGCGCGCCAGATACGCAGTATTTT. The J gene is TRBJ2-3, the V gene TRBV12-3 or TRBV12-4, with 9 bases fitting TRBD2. The CDR3 extends over 15 amino acids. The V and J ends lost 4 bases and 4 bases, in that order; junction bases with no gene match: 6.

There are a few counts of this clonotype. The rearrangement joins TRBV5-1 to TRBJ2-1; D might be TRBD1 (6 bases). From germline, CDR1 is SGHRS and CDR2 YFSETQ. The CDR3 is 15 amino acids. V gave up 4 bases and J gave up 0 bases, with 11 bases separating them. The CDR3 spells CASSRDTNSYNEQFF. The CDR3 DNA reads TGCGCCAGCAGCCGGGACACCAACTCCTACAATGAGCAGTTCTTC.

V gene TRBV7-9 combines with J gene TRBJ2-3; 12 bases are a match to TRBD2. The trim removed 5 bases at V and 8 bases at J, leaving 8 bases unmatched. The length of the CDR3 is 15 residues. The germline gives CDR1 SEHNR, CDR2 FQNEAQ (reference sequence). CDR3 region: CASSPSSGRGGTQYF. CDR3 nucleotides: TGTGCCAGCAGCCCCTCTAGCGGGAGGGGGGGTACGCAGTATTTT.

J is TRBJ1-2 and V is TRBV28, with D perhaps TRBD1 (5 bases). The CDR3 is made up of 17 amino acids. The germline V gene encodes CDR1 MDHEN and CDR2 SYDVKM. Trimming shortened V by 5 bases and J by 2 bases, and 21 bases separated the two germline ends. CDR3 sequence (DNA): TGTGCCAGCAGTCCCGCCATGGGGGGGATGAGCAACTATGGCTACACCTTC. Translated, it gives CASSPAMGGMSNYGYTF.

This clonotype was counted many times. The chain uses TRBV11-2 and TRBJ2-3; weak D call: TRBD2 (6 bases). Trimming left V 3 bases short and J 3 bases short, with 13 bases between. The CDR3 is 15 residues long. The V gene's germline CDR1 is SGHAT and CDR2 FQNNGV. The CDR3 DNA sequence: TGTGCCAGCAGCTTCTCCGGGACTCGGACAGATACGCAGTATTTT. Its protein product is CASSFSGTRTDTQYF. Combining the CDR3 with reference TRBV11-2 and TRBJ2-3 gives the whole variable domain EAGVAQSPRYKIIEKRQSVAFWCNPISGHATLYWYQQILGQGPKLLIQFQNNGVVDDSQLPKDRFSAERLKGVDSTLKIQPAKLEDSAVYLCASSFSGTRTDTQYFGPGTRLTVL.

This clonotype has a handful of counts. The chain joins TRBV19 to TRBJ2-1; 12 nucleotides agree with TRBD2. J was trimmed by 3 bases and V by 4 bases; bases with no gene match: 7. Germline values: CDR1 LNHDA, CDR2 SQIVND (reference sequence). This CDR3 comprises 17 residues. As DNA, the CDR3 is TGTGCCAGTAGTAGGCTAGCGGGAGGGCCGGGCTACAATGAGCAGTTCTTC. It translates to CASSRLAGGPGYNEQFF.

This clonotype has at least ten counts. The rearrangement links TRBV10-3 to TRBJ2-3, with a weak D call TRBD1 (6 bases). CDR1 ENHRY and CDR2 SYGVKD come from the germline V gene. V lost 3 bases to trimming and J lost 2 bases, with 9 bases between them. The CDR3 loop spans 14 amino acids. The CDR3 sequence is CAISERGNTDTQYF. CDR3 DNA: TGTGCCATCAGTGAAAGGGGGAACACAGATACGCAGTATTTT.

This clonotype occurred many times. This rearrangement joins TRBV5-1 to TRBJ2-4; D gene uncertain. V lost 1 base and J 0 bases, leaving 5 bases between the germline ends. The CDR3 runs 14 residues. Germline loops: CDR1 SGHRS, CDR2 YFSETQ. As DNA, the CDR3 is TGCGCCAGCAGCTTGAGCACAGCCAAAAACATTCAGTACTTC. Its translation is CASSLSTAKNIQYF.

This clonotype was counted ten times or more. The CDR3 coding sequence is TGTGCCAGCAGCCATTTACGGGACAATTTTTACAATGAGCAGTTCTTC. It yields the protein CASSHLRDNFYNEQFF. The rearrangement links TRBV11-2 to TRBJ2-1; D is perhaps TRBD1 (6 bases). The CDR3 length is 16 residues. Deletions cut 5 bases from V and 4 bases from J, with 18 bases between. The germline V gene has CDR1 SGHAT and CDR2 FQNNGV.

This clonotype was picked up many times. The chain employs TRBV7-2 and TRBJ2-7; 7 positions agree with TRBD2. The CDR3 consists of 15 residues. The ends lost 1 base at V and 3 bases at J; junction bases unmatched: 6. Germline lookup yields CDR1 SGHTA and CDR2 FQGNSA. The DNA of the CDR3 is TGTGCCAGCAGCTTAGTAGCTAGCGGACACTACGAGCAGTACTTC. Translated, it gives CASSLVASGHYEQYF.

The rearrangement links TRBV7-2 to TRBJ2-1, with D tentatively TRBD2 (6 bases). Per germline, CDR1 SGHTA and CDR2 FQGNSA. V lost 5 bases, J lost 15 bases, and 20 bases lay in between. The CDR3 covers 13 residues. CDR3 residues: CASSPLGTFWRFF. CDR3 DNA sequence: TGTGCCAGCAGCCCCCTCGGGACTTTTTGGAGGTTCTTC.

In this sample, this clonotype turned up many times. The rearrangement joins TRBV28 to TRBJ2-1, with 9 bases aligning to TRBD2. This CDR3 is built from 18 residues. In germline, CDR1 is MDHEN, CDR2 SYDVKM. V lost 7 bases, J lost 1 base, and 14 bases stayed unmatched. CDR3 in amino acids: CASMGGLWREGSYNEQFF. The CDR3 nucleotides read TGTGCCAGCATGGGGGGACTGTGGCGGGAGGGGTCCTACAATGAGCAGTTCTTC.

This clonotype was detected many times. This chain joins TRBV10-3 and TRBJ2-5; no reliable D call. The CDR3 loop spans 10 amino acids. Trimming removed 3 bases from V and 4 bases from J, with 0 bases in between. The V gene's germline CDR1 is ENHRY and CDR2 SYGVKD. This CDR3 reads CAISEETQYF. For the CDR3, the DNA is TGTGCCATCAGTGAAGAGACCCAGTACTTC.

As to this clonotype: A single base separates this from a much larger clone, so it may be a read error. The chain links TRBV27 to TRBJ2-5; D not resolved. The germline CDR1 and CDR2 sequences are MNHEY and SMNVEV (reference sequence). V was pared by 6 bases and J by 3 bases, with 17 bases between. This CDR3 spans 15 amino acids. The CDR3 spells CASSRFEVGKETQYF. CDR3 in DNA: TGTGCCAGCAGCCGCTTCGAGGTTGGGAAAGAGACCCAGTACTTC.

V is TRBV3-1 and J is TRBJ2-1; TRBD2 aligns across 12 bases. Looked up from germline, CDR1 is LGHDT and CDR2 is YNNKEL (reference sequence). There are 16 residues in the CDR3. The V segment lost 0 bases and the J segment 8 bases; nucleotides outside the gene matches: 5. This CDR3 reads CASSQDYLAGGDEQFF. The CDR3 nucleotides read TGTGCCAGCAGCCAAGATTACCTAGCGGGAGGGGATGAGCAGTTCTTC.

The rearrangement links TRBV7-6 to TRBJ1-4; 8 nucleotides line up with TRBD1. CDR1 and CDR2 from the germline V gene are SGHVS and FNYEAQ. The CDR3 loop spans 13 amino acids. The ends lost 4 bases at V and 12 bases at J; junction bases unmatched: 7. The CDR3 here is CASSWTGTAELFF. CDR3 sequence (DNA): TGTGCCAGCAGCTGGACAGGGACCGCGGAACTGTTTTTT.

This clonotype was seen a few times. The junction departs from germline at one end; a sequencing error may be responsible. V and J are TRBV28 and TRBJ1-4; D call uncertain. The CDR3 length is 14 residues. CDR1 MDHEN and CDR2 SYDVKM come from the germline V gene. The CDR3 loop is CASNLKRRNEKLFF. The CDR3 DNA reads TGTGCCAGCAATTTAAAAAGGCGTAATGAAAAACTGTTTTTT.

This clonotype has only a few counts. The chain uses TRBV11-2 and TRBJ2-3; 7 bases align to TRBD2. There are 14 residues in the CDR3. In germline, CDR1 is SGHAT, CDR2 FQNNGV. J lost 5 bases, V lost 2 bases, and 4 bases had no gene match. The CDR3 sequence: CASSLWGGGDTQYF. In DNA, the CDR3 is TGTGCCAGCAGCTTATGGGGCGGGGGAGATACGCAGTATTTT.